A single T cell receptor (beta chain) is shown here with its context. The V gene's germline CDR1 is ENHRY and CDR2 SYGVKD. CDR3 length: 14 amino acids. Trimming took 4 bases from V and 2 from J; bases not matched to a gene: 3. In the source study's methods: Nucleated cell number was recorded as an estimate derived from reference gene primer amplification. The protocol was immunoSEQ multiplex PCR, while the TCRdb copy is restricted to in-frame clones and leaves out a portion. The DNA was the basis for D and trimming; V, J and clone size are from that table. The sample records more than 140,000 clones, 84% being singletons. The record originates from a study of blood T cell repertoires in COVID-19. As for the study in general: The samples span acute and convalescent COVID-19 from the United States, Italy and Spain. From T cells, B-cell-depleted T cells, or PBMCs came the material, which was cDNA or gDNA.

The sequencing sample was made of peripheral blood. The TCR comes from a woman aged 50 to 60 in a cohort sampled during active or convalescent COVID-19. The rearrangement uses TRBV10-3 and TRBJ1-2, with 8 bases fitting TRBD1. CDR3 in amino acids: CAISGQGTNYGYTF. DNA of the CDR3: TGTGCCATCAGTGGACAGGGGACAAACTATGGCTACACCTTC.